This paragraph reports one TCR beta chain. No antigen is known for it. Per-nucleotide qualities are absent, and no much larger clonotype sits a single base away. The data belong to a study of shared clonotypes between healthy human individuals (TCRdb year 2020). At the level of the whole study: Three men and a couple of women, aged 18 to 49 years, made up the cohort. Leukapheresis yielded between about 0.94 and 9 billion PBMCs per donor. The study deeply sequenced blood TCR repertoires of several healthy adults to estimate repertoire size and the extent of clonotype sharing between individuals. Different laboratories and diverse techniques were used to prepare libraries and sequence TCR repertoires, to increase sequencing depth and limit assay-specific biases. For each donor, CD4 naive and CD4 memory were each run on three plates, CD8 naive on two plates, and CD8 memory on one plate.

What the research found in general, with its limitations: Estimated clonotype richness was generally larger for naive than for memory subsets. Higher generation probabilities were observed for clonotypes shared by all four sorted-subset donors than for non-shared clonotypes. Because the study included only a small number of donors, the genetic and exposure-history diversity represented was limited. When several donors were compared, the shared fraction of clonotypes was 5% to 6.5% for naive CD4, more than 3% for naive CD8, 2% to 2.5% for memory CD4, and roughly 0.4% for memory CD8. Rarefaction of sorted-subset datasets indicated incomplete sequencing despite the large sequencing depth. Only blood was sampled, and tissue TCR repertoires likely differ from those in blood. Pairwise subsampling indicated that sequencing depth was expected to affect the degree of clonotype sharing among donors.

For the CD8 naive samples, CD45RO-negative cells were positively selected for CCR7, yielding a CD45RA+CCR7+ population from which TemRA cells were excluded. Donors were healthy HIV-negative adults with no recently reported acute infections or vaccinations. Every donor was a Caucasian adult residing in Nashville, Tennessee, USA. Blood was obtained by leukapheresis, after which PBMCs were separated by Ficoll-Histopaque density gradient centrifugation and cryopreserved in liquid nitrogen vapor phase. Analytical flow cytometry was used to check the purity and quantity of each magnetically sorted T cell population. Genomic DNA was isolated from each sorted fraction and quantified by UV absorbance on a Nanodrop 2000c. Using the deep immunoSEQ assay, multiplex PCR amplified TCR CDR3 regions from genomic DNA. For each cell subset, the extracted genomic DNA was distributed evenly across all wells of several immunoSEQ 96-well plates, and each plate served as one replicate. For sorted subsets, each replicate PCR was loaded with approximately 0.2 ug genomic DNA, equivalent to about 30,000 T cell genomes. Purified libraries were measured with a Qubit 3.0 fluorometer, size-checked on a Bioanalyzer 2100, and measured again with the KAPA Library Quantification kit. A separate single-read 150-cycle Illumina NextSeq 550 flow cell was used to sequence each immunoSEQ 96-well plate. As for the original processing: Because the immunoSEQ output held only junctional sequences and lacked quality scores, the filtering could not match the filtering applied to full-length reads. Sequences were annotated with PyIR, a Python wrapper for IgBLAST v1.9, and V/J genes and CDR3 were assigned using IMGT germline references. Reads were removed for weak V/J assignments (E-value above 1e-6), missing CDR3, stop codons, out-of-frame junctions, or ambiguous translated residues. V3J clonotypes were defined by identical inferred V gene, J gene, and CDR3 amino acid sequence. Percentage overlap between repertoires was computed as shared unique clonotypes divided by the size of the smaller repertoire. Richness of each repertoire was evaluated using RTK rarefaction, the Chao1 estimator, and Recon v2.1 estimates of unobserved clonotypes. Generation probabilities were computed with OLGA for all TCRbeta clonotypes obtained by the gDNA method from several donors. Not all clones reach the TCRdb copy of this immuneACCESS table, which keeps in-frame sequences only. Checked studies attribute under half of the gap to unresolved V genes and leave the rest unexplained. V, J and clone size reflect that table, while D and trimming were determined from the DNA. The sample table lists around 2,000,000 clones, 85% to 95% of them with a count of one. Of the sample, roughly 1.1% falls within the top ten clones.

From the cysteine through the phenylalanine, the CDR3 covers 11 amino acids. The entry retains the CDR3 DNA only, 33 bases that are in frame from base 1. At the junction V is shortened by 6 bases and J by 4 bases, with 9 bases in between. From a lookup of the germline V gene, CDR1 and CDR2 are SQVTM and ANQGSEA. The chain joins TRBV29-1 to TRBJ1-1, with the D gene too uncertain to name. The source of this sequence is a man between 18 and 29 years old in good health. Input material: naive CD8+ T cells sorted from blood. Per the publication, the cell subset or site label means: CD45RA+CCR7+. CDR3 region: CSVPWGTEAFF. The DNA reads as follows: TGCAGCGTGCCTTGGGGCACTGAAGCTTTCTTT.